A single TCR beta chain is shown here with its context. As yet, its antigen is unknown. The data were obtained in a study of blood T cell dynamics during melanoma immunotherapy. General study results and limits: Clones driving repertoire changes may be melanoma-specific or general immune activation.

Specified time point: pre-treatment baseline. Samples come from before therapy and from week 3 after the first blockade cycle. Patients had no prior systemic cancer treatment, immunosuppressants or other active cancers. Repertoires were generated with immunoSEQ multiplex PCR, while TCRdb's copy carries only in-frame clones and drops some. The data contain roughly 14,000 clones, 80% to 90% of them singletons. Germline CDR1 and CDR2: SGHNT and YYREEE (reference sequence). The CDR3 spans 17 residues. Trimming removed 4 bases at V and 0 bases at J, with 17 bases between. The chain couples TRBV5-4 to TRBJ1-3; D gene uncertain. The sequences come from blood, collected from a patient treated with checkpoint blockade. This clonotype was sampled from a human donor with melanoma. The CDR3 loop is CASSAGGGPFSGNTIYF. In DNA, the CDR3 is TGTGCCAGCAGCGCCGGTGGAGGCCCATTCTCTGGAAACACCATATATTTT.